These 29 T cell receptor beta chains came from one sample sequenced in a study of PD-1 blockade in classical Hodgkin lymphoma. Only in-frame clones appear in the TCRdb table, and some are missing; sequencing was by immunoSEQ multiplex PCR. This sample has roughly 19,000 clones, with around 76% found just once. The time point: cycle 4 day 1 (C4D1), after around six weeks of nivolumab. Every patient was affected by relapse after autologous stem cell transplantation, while exposure to brentuximab vedotin was not uniform. The sequences come from peripheral blood mononuclear cells (PBMCs), collected before the fourth cycle of nivolumab. The receptor source for this set is a human donor with classical Hodgkin lymphoma.

The J gene is TRBJ2-5, the V gene TRBV7-2; 8 nucleotides match TRBD2. Germline V gene sequence: CDR1 SGHTA, CDR2 FQGNSA. The CDR3 has 14 amino acids. The V and J ends lost 4 bases and 4 bases, in that order; junction bases with no gene match: 5. The DNA of the CDR3 is TGTGCCAGCAGCTCGCGACTAGCGTCAGAGACCCAGTACTTC. Translated, it gives CASSSRLASETQYF.

This clone was detected only once. CDR3 DNA: TGTGCCAGTAGTCCCTACTCCCTCGCAGGGCTCGAGCAGTACTTC. It yields the protein CASSPYSLAGLEQYF. This chain uses TRBV19 with TRBJ2-7, with D possibly matching TRBD1 (5 bases). The ends were cut back, 5 bases at V and 6 bases at J, with 20 bases in the middle. The germline V gene has CDR1 LNHDA and CDR2 SQIVND (reference sequence). CDR3 length: 15 residues.

Worth noting for this clone: The germline gene is not matched at one end of the junction; a read error may be the cause. The gene calls are TRBV19 and TRBJ2-1, with 10 bases fitting TRBD1. CDR1 and CDR2 (germline): LNHDA, SQIVND (reference sequence). The CDR3 sequence is 18 residues long. DNA of the CDR3: TGTGCCAGCAGTATCGCCACTCGGAGACAGGGGGCATACAATGAGCAGTTCTTC. Protein: CASSIATRRQGAYNEQFF.

The chain has TRBV6-5 and TRBJ1-2; D perhaps matches TRBD1 (6 bases). V lost 9 bases, J lost 7 bases, and 24 bases lay in between. CDR1 and CDR2 from the germline V gene are MNHEY and SVGAGI. The CDR3 extends over 15 amino acids. In DNA form, the CDR3 reads TGTGCCAGTAAGCAGGGGAATGCCGTCGTGGGTGGCTACACCTTC. The encoded protein is CASKQGNAVVGGYTF.

The chain is built from TRBV7-8 and TRBJ2-3; unclear D gene. The CDR3 extends over 14 amino acids. Deletions cut 3 bases from V and 0 bases from J, with 7 bases between. Germline V gene data show CDR1 as SGHVS and CDR2 as FQNEAQ. The DNA for the CDR3 is TGTGCCAGCAGCTTCGTCCAGAGCACAGATACGCAGTATTTT. Residues: CASSFVQSTDTQYF.

The V gene is TRBV10-1, the J gene TRBJ1-6; unclear D gene. CDR1 is WNHNN and CDR2 is SYGVQD in the germline V gene (reference sequence). The CDR3 is 17 amino acids. V was pared by 8 bases and J by 2 bases, with 19 bases between. CDR3 sequence reads: CASLKTRGLPYNSPLHF. DNA of the CDR3: TGCGCCAGCCTCAAAACTCGGGGATTACCCTATAATTCACCCCTCCACTTT.

The chain combines TRBV2 with TRBJ2-3, with D unclear. The CDR3 loop spans 15 amino acids. The V and J ends lost 0 bases and 6 bases respectively, with 13 bases between them. Germline loops: CDR1 SNHLY, CDR2 FYNNEI. The CDR3 loop reads CASSEAQVILDTQYF. Written as DNA, the CDR3 is TGTGCCAGCAGTGAAGCGCAAGTTATATTGGATACGCAGTATTTT. The full variable domain, its missing parts supplied by reference TRBV2 and TRBJ2-3, is EPEVTQTPSHQVTQMGQEVILRCVPISNHLYFYWYRQILGQKVEFLVSFYNNEISEKSEIFDDQFSVERPDGSNFTLKIRSTKLEDSAMYFCASSEAQVILDTQYFGPGTRLTVL.

A word on this clone: This sample also contains other DNA sequences that code for the same CDR3. The genes are TRBV19 and TRBJ1-2, with D possibly matching TRBD1 (5 bases). The germline V gene encodes CDR1 LNHDA and CDR2 SQIVND (reference sequence). Trimming pared 2 bases from V and 0 bases from J, leaving 7 bases between. The length of the CDR3 is 14 residues. CDR3 bases: TGTGCCAGTAGTATACTGACAGCTAACTATGGCTACACCTTC. It codes for CASSILTANYGYTF.

This clone was recorded only once. The J gene is TRBJ2-3, the V gene TRBV28; D remains unclear. Deletions cut 6 bases from V and 4 bases from J, with 11 bases between. CDR3 length equals 13 residues. Germline CDR1 MDHEN, CDR2 SYDVKM. The CDR3: CASRPTSSDTQYF. The CDR3, as DNA: TGTGCCAGCAGACCTACATCGTCAGATACGCAGTATTTT. The whole variable domain, remainder taken from reference TRBV28 and TRBJ2-3, is DVKVTQSSRYLVKRTGEKVFLECVQDMDHENMFWYRQDPGLGLRLIYFSYDVKMKEKGDIPEGYSVSREKKERFSLILESASTNQTSMYLCASRPTSSDTQYFGPGTRLTVL.

The chain has TRBV6-5 and TRBJ1-6, with 7 bases lining up with TRBD1. Trimming removed 6 bases from V and 8 bases from J; junction bases left unmatched: 10. CDR1 and CDR2 from the germline V gene are MNHEY and SVGAGI. The CDR3 spans 15 residues. The CDR3 spells CASRRQGESHSPLHF. CDR3 DNA: TGTGCCAGCAGACGACAGGGTGAGAGTCATTCACCCCTCCACTTT.

The chain carries TRBV2 and TRBJ2-1, with 7 bases matching TRBD2. CDR1 SNHLY and CDR2 FYNNEI come from the germline V gene. V was pared by 5 bases and J by 9 bases, with 7 bases of the junction left unmatched. The CDR3 loop spans 13 amino acids. The CDR3 is CASSSRTRVEQFF. The CDR3 DNA reads as TGTGCCAGCAGTTCTCGGACTAGGGTTGAGCAGTTCTTC. The variable domain in full, with the rest retrieved from reference TRBV2 and TRBJ2-1, is EPEVTQTPSHQVTQMGQEVILRCVPISNHLYFYWYRQILGQKVEFLVSFYNNEISEKSEIFDDQFSVERPDGSNFTLKIRSTKLEDSAMYFCASSSRTRVEQFFGPGTRLTVL.

The chain links TRBV19 to TRBJ1-3; the D is unclear. Trimming pared 9 bases from V and 0 bases from J, leaving 15 bases between. This CDR3 has 15 residues. From germline, CDR1 is LNHDA and CDR2 SQIVND (reference sequence). DNA of the CDR3: TGTGCCAGCAGTTTTTTATCGGGCTCTGGAAACACCATATATTTT. It encodes CASSFLSGSGNTIYF.

This chain uses TRBV18 with TRBJ2-5; D may be TRBD2 (5 bases). Germline lookup yields CDR1 KGHSH and CDR2 LQKENI. The CDR3 runs to 15 residues. V lost 0 bases and J lost 2, with 10 bases in between. In DNA, the CDR3 is TGTGCCAGCTCACCACCGACGGGGATTCAAGAGACCCAGTACTTC. This translates into CASSPPTGIQETQYF. The variable domain in full, with the rest retrieved from reference TRBV18 and TRBJ2-5, is NAGVMQNPRHLVRRRGQEARLRCSPMKGHSHVYWYRQLPEEGLKFMVYLQKENIIDESGMPKERFSAEFPKEGPSILRIQQVVRGDSAAYFCASSPPTGIQETQYFGPGTRLLVL.

The V call is TRBV7-6, the J call TRBJ2-5; tentative D call: TRBD1 (6 bases). Germline V CDR1 and CDR2: SGHVS, FNYEAQ. V was trimmed by 3 bases and J by 5 bases, leaving 16 bases between them. This CDR3 region has 15 residues. The CDR3 sequence is CASSFTGSERETQYF. CDR3 sequence (DNA): TGTGCCAGCAGCTTTACAGGGAGCGAGAGGGAGACCCAGTACTTC.

This chain joins TRBV19 and TRBJ1-5, with TRBD1 identical over 8 bases. Trimming at V came to 7 bases and at J to 6 bases, leaving 11 bases not matched to a gene. The CDR3 contains 15 residues. Germline-derived CDR1 and CDR2 are LNHDA and SQIVND (reference sequence). CDR3 loop: CASNEGDRGFQPQHF. The CDR3 DNA reads as TGTGCCAGTAATGAAGGTGACAGGGGTTTTCAGCCCCAGCATTTT.

V is TRBV6-1 and J is TRBJ2-2; the D is unclear. V shed 5 bases and J shed 1 base, with 5 bases lying between them. This CDR3 is built from 13 residues. Germline V gives CDR1 MNHNS, CDR2 SASEGT. The CDR3 here is CASSWRNTGELFF. The CDR3 nucleotides are TGTGCCAGCAGTTGGAGGAACACCGGGGAGCTGTTTTTT.

The chain carries TRBV19 and TRBJ2-4, with D possibly matching TRBD2 (5 bases). Trimming shortened V by 3 bases and J by 2 bases, and 14 bases separated the two germline ends. Germline V lookup: CDR1 LNHDA, CDR2 SQIVND (reference sequence). The CDR3 extends over 16 amino acids. CDR3 sequence reads: CASSMGSPGTKNIQYF. CDR3 DNA: TGTGCCAGTAGTATGGGCAGTCCCGGGACCAAAAACATTCAGTACTTC.

The V and J genes are TRBV7-2 and TRBJ1-2; 7 bases agree with TRBD1. V was clipped by 4 bases and J by 3 bases; unmatched bases: 5. The CDR3 contains 14 residues. Germline loops: CDR1 SGHTA, CDR2 FQGNSA. The CDR3 protein is CASSSRQGDYGYTF. The CDR3 DNA is TGTGCCAGCAGCTCCCGACAGGGAGACTATGGCTACACCTTC.

The J gene is TRBJ2-2, the V gene TRBV5-4; 8 bases agree with TRBD1. Germline-derived CDR1 and CDR2 are SGHNT and YYREEE (reference sequence). The CDR3 loop spans 16 amino acids. Germline trimming cut 1 base from V and 1 base from J; bases unmatched to any gene: 3. The DNA of the CDR3 is TGTGCCAGCAGCTTGAGGACAGGGCTGAACACCGGGGAGCTGTTTTTT. Its translation: CASSLRTGLNTGELFF.

This clone was seen only a few times. The chain's CDR3 is CASSRAAETEAFF. CDR3 DNA sequence: TGCGCCAGCAGCAGGGCTGCGGAAACTGAAGCTTTCTTT. The rearrangement links TRBV5-1 to TRBJ1-1; no reliable D call. V shed 4 bases and J shed 5 bases, with 12 bases lying between them. The CDR3 is made up of 13 amino acids. Germline V CDR1 and CDR2: SGHRS, YFSETQ.

The V gene is TRBV7-9, the J gene TRBJ2-5, with a weak D call TRBD1 (6 bases). This CDR3 spans 15 amino acids. Between the trimmed V and J ends, which lost 3 bases and 2 bases, there was a span of 13 bases. CDR1 is SEHNR, CDR2 FQNEAQ, per germline (reference sequence). CDR3 amino acids: CASSFIGTLQETQYF. CDR3 nucleotide sequence: TGTGCCAGCAGCTTTATTGGGACACTACAAGAGACCCAGTACTTC.

CDR3 loop: CASSGTSGGRETQYF. The CDR3 nucleotides are TGTGCCAGCAGTGGGACTAGCGGGGGTCGGGAGACCCAGTACTTC. The J gene is TRBJ2-5, the V gene TRBV9, with 14 positions matching TRBD2. V dropped 5 bases and J dropped 5; count of bases not matched to a gene: 5. The germline gives CDR1 SGDLS, CDR2 YYNGEE. The CDR3 is made up of 15 amino acids.

CDR3 in amino acids: CSVAGGADVTEAFF. DNA of the CDR3: TGCAGCGTTGCAGGGGGCGCGGATGTGACTGAAGCTTTCTTT. J is TRBJ1-1 and V is TRBV29-1; 8 bases line up with TRBD1. The CDR3 has 14 amino acids. The germline V gene has CDR1 SQVTM and CDR2 ANQGSEA. The V segment lost 4 bases and the J segment 5 bases; nucleotides outside the gene matches: 9. Looking up the rest from reference TRBV29-1 and TRBJ1-1 gives the full variable domain: SAVISQKPSRDICQRGTSLTIQCQVDSQVTMMFWYRQQPGQSLTLIATANQGSEATYESGFVIDKFPISRPNLTFSTLTVSNMSPEDSSIYLCSVAGGADVTEAFFGQGTRLTVV.

This clone has a single count. The chain joins TRBV28 to TRBJ2-1, with D possibly TRBD1 on 7 matching bases. V was cut by 10 bases and J by 7 bases, with 17 bases left in between. Germline V gene sequence: CDR1 MDHEN, CDR2 SYDVKM. CDR3 length: 13 residues. This CDR3 reads CATTGDSRNEQFF. The CDR3 DNA follows: TGTGCCACAACGGGGGACAGCCGTAATGAGCAGTTCTTC.

The rearrangement links TRBV7-2 to TRBJ2-7, with TRBD2 identical over 13 bases. The CDR3 consists of 15 residues. Germline trimming cut 3 bases from V and 2 bases from J; bases unmatched to any gene: 1. Germline V gene lookup returns CDR1 SGHTA and CDR2 FQGNSA. CDR3 amino acids: CASSFTSGGAYEQYV. In nucleotides, the CDR3 is TGTGCCAGCAGCTTCACTAGCGGGGGGGCCTACGAGCAGTACGTC.

A few counts support this clone. The gene calls are TRBV5-1 and TRBJ2-2; 7 bases align to TRBD2. The CDR3 sequence is 15 residues long. Trimming cost V 2 bases and J 6 bases; bases outside gene matches: 7. In germline, CDR1 is SGHRS, CDR2 YFSETQ. CDR3 amino acids: CASSFTTSSAGELFF. DNA of the CDR3: TGCGCCAGCAGCTTTACGACTAGCTCAGCCGGGGAGCTGTTTTTT.

This clone was counted a few times. The CDR3, as DNA: TGTGCCAGCAGCAAGACAGGGGCAGATCAGCCCCAGCATTTT. Protein sequence: CASSKTGADQPQHF. The rearrangement uses TRBV4-2 and TRBJ1-5, with 8 bases lining up with TRBD1. The germline V gene encodes CDR1 LGHNA and CDR2 YNFKEQ. Trimming took 5 bases from V and 5 from J; bases not matched to a gene: 5. The CDR3 spans 14 residues.

Only one count was recorded for this clone. The rearrangement joins TRBV11-2 to TRBJ2-1; the D is unclear. Germline V gene lookup returns CDR1 SGHAT and CDR2 FQNNGV. Trimming left V 3 bases short and J 9 bases short, with 9 bases between. This CDR3 has 12 amino acids. The CDR3 here is CASSLSNSEQFF. CDR3 sequence (DNA): TGTGCCAGCAGCTTGAGTAACAGTGAGCAGTTCTTC. The variable domain in full, with the rest retrieved from reference TRBV11-2 and TRBJ2-1, is EAGVAQSPRYKIIEKRQSVAFWCNPISGHATLYWYQQILGQGPKLLIQFQNNGVVDDSQLPKDRFSAERLKGVDSTLKIQPAKLEDSAVYLCASSLSNSEQFFGPGTRLTVL.

The chain combines TRBV2 with TRBJ1-1; possibly TRBD1 for D (6 bases). Trimming shortened V by 7 bases and J by 1 base, and 10 bases separated the two germline ends. Germline assignment: CDR1 SNHLY and CDR2 FYNNEI. This CDR3 has 13 amino acids. The CDR3 DNA reads as TGTGCCAGCACGGGACAACCGAACACTGAAGCTTTCTTT. Its protein product is CASTGQPNTEAFF.